The 29 T cell receptor beta chains below all came from one sample that was sequenced in a study of beta chain features in type 1 diabetes. Study outcomes and limitations: For Type 1 diabetes patients, all four CD4+ subsets carried TCRB CDR3s that were moderately but significantly shorter.

Expressed TCRB transcripts got sequenced, as all isolated RNA was reverse transcribed. The method was immunoSEQ multiplex PCR; TCRdb's version includes in-frame clones alone and lacks a portion of them. This repertoire shows nearly 700,000 clones, about an eighth found once; its top ten account for 0.02% to 0.025%. These TCRs are of unknown antigen specificity. The sequenced sample was naive CD4+ T cells from blood. The receptors stem from a young man with type 1 diabetes.

Only a few counts were recorded for this clone. The chain carries TRBV5-4 and TRBJ1-6; D gene unclear. The CDR3 is made up of 15 amino acids. Per the germline V gene, CDR1 is SGHNT and CDR2 is YYREEE (reference sequence). Trimming stripped 2 bases from V and 6 bases from J, with 12 bases between. CDR3 DNA sequence: TGTGCCAGCAGCTTCCATGGGTTGGGTAATTCACCCCTCCACTTT. Amino acid sequence: CASSFHGLGNSPLHF.

In its sample, this clone was seen a few times. This sample includes further DNA sequences coding for the same CDR3. V is TRBV15 and J is TRBJ2-3; D possibly corresponds to TRBD1 (5 bases). This CDR3 contains 13 residues. Trimming took 5 bases from V and 2 from J, leaving 8 bases between them. Germline V gene sequence: CDR1 LNHNV, CDR2 YYDKDF (reference sequence). This CDR3 reads CATSRQSTDTQYF. The CDR3 DNA is TGTGCCACCAGCCGACAGTCCACAGATACGCAGTATTTT.

This clone was observed once. V usage is TRBV9 and J usage is TRBJ1-3; no clear D. CDR3 length: 16 residues. Germline CDR1 is SGDLS and CDR2 is YYNGEE. The ends were cut back, 2 bases at V and 0 bases at J, with 12 bases in the middle. The CDR3 spells CASSVESVSSGNTIYF. The CDR3 bases are TGTGCCAGCAGCGTGGAGTCGGTGAGCTCTGGAAACACCATATATTTT.

V is TRBV6-5 and J is TRBJ2-1; possible D gene TRBD2, 6 bases. Germline-derived CDR1 and CDR2 are MNHEY and SVGAGI. The V and J ends lost 2 bases and 2 bases respectively, with 13 bases between them. The CDR3 spans 16 residues. CDR3 region: CASSYEGRGPYNEQFF. CDR3 nucleotides: TGTGCCAGCAGTTACGAGGGGCGGGGACCCTACAATGAGCAGTTCTTC.

This clone has just a few counts. The chain joins TRBV19 to TRBJ2-3, with 7 bases that match TRBD1. V was pared by 4 bases and J by 2 bases, with 9 bases of the junction left unmatched. Germline lookup yields CDR1 LNHDA and CDR2 SQIVND (reference sequence). This CDR3 has 16 amino acids. CDR3 sequence: CASSSRDRRFTDTQYF. For the CDR3, the DNA is TGTGCCAGTAGTAGCCGGGACAGAAGATTCACAGATACGCAGTATTTT.

The chain joins TRBV18 to TRBJ1-4; D is uncertain. The V end lost 0 bases, the J end lost 12 bases, and 11 bases lay between the germline ends. CDR1 and CDR2 (germline): KGHSH, LQKENI. The CDR3 has 13 amino acids. In nucleotides, the CDR3 is TGTGCCAGCTCACCACCGATAAAGGAGGAACTGTTTTTT. It codes for CASSPPIKEELFF.

This clone was picked up a small number of times. The chain couples TRBV20-1 to TRBJ1-1, with unresolved D. There are 11 residues in the CDR3. Germline V gives CDR1 DFQATT, CDR2 SNEGSKA (reference sequence). V was trimmed by 3 bases and J by 7 bases, leaving 9 bases between them. CDR3 in DNA: TGCAGTGCTAGGGGCGCCCTTGAAGCTTTCTTT. Its protein product is CSARGALEAFF.

This clone was counted a few times. This chain uses TRBV28 with TRBJ2-2; D is unclear. Germline V gene data show CDR1 as MDHEN and CDR2 as SYDVKM. Trimming removed 7 bases at V and 4 bases at J, with 10 bases between. The CDR3 runs 13 residues. The DNA of the CDR3 is TGTGCCAGCAACGGCAGACTCACCGGGGAGCTGTTTTTT. As protein: CASNGRLTGELFF.

The chain combines TRBV6-5 with TRBJ2-7, with 7 bases matching TRBD1. Germline-derived CDR1 and CDR2 are MNHEY and SVGAGI. V trimming: 6 bases; J trimming: 1 base; junction bases outside the gene matches: 6. The CDR3 is 14 residues long. CDR3 bases: TGTGCCAGCAGCGACAGGGTAGGGTCCTACGAGCAGTACTTC. This codes for CASSDRVGSYEQYF.

V usage is TRBV7-9 and J usage is TRBJ1-5; D might be TRBD1 (5 bases). CDR3 length equals 14 residues. Germline V CDR1 and CDR2: SEHNR, FQNEAQ (reference sequence). V lost 3 bases, J lost 7 bases, and 13 bases lay in between. The CDR3: CASSFGAAGQPQHF. The CDR3 DNA reads as TGTGCCAGCAGCTTTGGGGCGGCCGGGCAGCCCCAGCATTTT. The whole variable domain, filled in from reference TRBV7-9 and TRBJ1-5, reads DTGVSQNPRHKITKRGQNVTFRCDPISEHNRLYWYRQTLGQGPEFLTYFQNEAQLEKSRLLSDRFSAERPKGSFSTLEIQRTEQGDSAMYLCASSFGAAGQPQHFGDGTRLSIL.

The CDR3 DNA sequence: TGTGCCAGCAGCGTCTTACTCGAGGCGGGGATCCAAGAGACCCAGTACTTC. It yields the protein CASSVLLEAGIQETQYF. The rearrangement uses TRBV9 and TRBJ2-5; D is perhaps TRBD2 (6 bases). The germline CDR1 and CDR2 sequences are SGDLS and YYNGEE. This CDR3 spans 17 amino acids. Trimming removed 2 bases at V and 1 base at J, with 18 bases between.

This chain links TRBV7-9 with TRBJ1-1; no clear D gene. V lost 5 bases and J lost 1, with 8 bases in between. Germline V lookup: CDR1 SEHNR, CDR2 FQNEAQ (reference sequence). This CDR3 has 13 amino acids. CDR3 residues: CASSILENTEAFF. Written as DNA, the CDR3 is TGTGCCAGCAGCATTCTGGAGAACACTGAAGCTTTCTTT.

The gene calls are TRBV7-9 and TRBJ2-5; 7 bases are shared with TRBD1. The germline CDR1 and CDR2 sequences are SEHNR and FQNEAQ (reference sequence). The CDR3 has 16 residues. After removal of 5 bases from V and 1 base from J, the junction contained 10 bases not matched to a gene. In nucleotides, the CDR3 is TGTGCCAGCAGCACCCAAACTCGGGACAGCCAAGAGACCCAGTACTTC. Protein product: CASSTQTRDSQETQYF.

This rearrangement joins TRBV6-1 to TRBJ2-4; D ambiguous. The CDR3 loop spans 15 amino acids. Between the trimmed V and J ends, which lost 7 bases and 8 bases, there was a span of 21 bases. Looked up from germline, CDR1 is MNHNS and CDR2 is SASEGT. The DNA for the CDR3 is TGTGCCAGCACTATATCAGACGCGCGGATGGACATTCAGTACTTC. Amino acid sequence: CASTISDARMDIQYF.

This clone was detected a few times. This chain joins TRBV4-1 and TRBJ2-4; 7 bases are a match to TRBD1. There are 15 residues in the CDR3. Germline-derived CDR1 and CDR2 are MGHRA and YSYEKL. V gave up 4 bases and J gave up 4 bases; unmatched junction bases: 7. The CDR3 loop is CASSLPGQTKNIQYF. CDR3 sequence (DNA): TGCGCCAGCAGCCTACCGGGACAGACAAAAAACATTCAGTACTTC.

This chain links TRBV19 with TRBJ1-4; no reliable D call. CDR1 is LNHDA and CDR2 is SQIVND in the germline V gene (reference sequence). The CDR3 runs 12 residues. V was pared by 5 bases and J by 8 bases, with 9 bases between. This CDR3 is CASSPREEKLFF. CDR3 sequence (DNA): TGTGCCAGTAGTCCCCGCGAGGAAAAACTGTTTTTT. The entire variable domain, with the rest obtained from reference TRBV19 and TRBJ1-4, is as follows: DGGITQSPKYLFRKEGQNVTLSCEQNLNHDAMYWYRQDPGQGLRLIYYSQIVNDFQKGDIAEGYSVSREKKESFPLTVTSAQKNPTAFYLCASSPREEKLFFGSGTQLSVL.

The rearrangement uses TRBV7-9 and TRBJ2-7; TRBD1 agrees at 7 bases. The CDR3 consists of 15 residues. After removal of 4 bases from V and 4 bases from J, the junction contained 10 bases not matched to a gene. Germline CDR1 and CDR2: SEHNR and FQNEAQ (reference sequence). The CDR3 nucleotides read TGTGCCAGCAGCTCACCCGGGACAGCTAATTACGAGCAGTACTTC. Translating it yields CASSSPGTANYEQYF.

This clone was seen a few times. This chain links TRBV30 with TRBJ1-5; 10 bases line up with TRBD1. In germline, CDR1 is GTSNPN, CDR2 SVGIG (reference sequence). There are 13 residues in the CDR3. Trimming removed 5 bases from V and 7 bases from J; junction bases left unmatched: 5. The CDR3 DNA reads as TGTGCCTGGGGACAGGGGGTCAGGCAGCCCCAGCATTTT. This translates into CAWGQGVRQPQHF. The whole variable domain, filled in from reference TRBV30 and TRBJ1-5, reads SQTIHQWPATLVQPVGSPLSLECTVEGTSNPNLYWYRQAAGRGLQLLFYSVGIGQISSEVPQNLSASRPQDRQFILSSKKLLLSDSGFYLCAWGQGVRQPQHFGDGTRLSIL.

The chain recombines TRBV18 with TRBJ1-5; D gene uncertain. The CDR3 is 14 residues long. The germline V gene encodes CDR1 KGHSH and CDR2 LQKENI. Trimming removed 3 bases from V and 3 bases from J, with 9 bases in between. The CDR3 is CASSPSVNNQPQHF. DNA for the CDR3: TGTGCCAGCTCACCCAGCGTAAACAATCAGCCCCAGCATTTT.

The V and J genes are TRBV19 and TRBJ2-6, with D perhaps given as TRBD1 or TRBD2 (6 bases each). The CDR3 runs 19 residues. The germline V gene has CDR1 LNHDA and CDR2 SQIVND (reference sequence). V shed 3 bases and J shed 2 bases, with 20 bases lying between them. Written as DNA, the CDR3 is TGTGCCAGTAGTATCCCTTCGGACAGAGGGAGGCCTGGGGCCAACGTCCTGACTTTC. Translating it yields CASSIPSDRGRPGANVLTF.

This clone was seen only a few times. The rearrangement links TRBV5-4 to TRBJ2-3; 8 nucleotides match TRBD2. This CDR3 is built from 16 residues. Germline V CDR1 and CDR2: SGHNT, YYREEE (reference sequence). Trimming took 3 bases from V and 3 from J; bases not matched to a gene: 9. CDR3 sequence reads: CASSWDGGVQTDTQYF. The CDR3 coding sequence is TGTGCCAGCAGCTGGGACGGGGGGGTACAAACAGATACGCAGTATTTT.

The chain carries TRBV11-3 and TRBJ2-1, with 8 bases that match TRBD2. The CDR3 has 15 amino acids. The V gene end was trimmed by 1 base and the J gene end by 6 bases; junction bases not matched to a gene: 5. Looked up from germline, CDR1 is SGHNT and CDR2 is YENEEA. CDR3 DNA sequence: TGTGCCAGCAGCTTAGTCGGACTAGCAGGCAATGAGCAGTTCTTC. Its protein is CASSLVGLAGNEQFF.

This clone has more than one count but fewer than ten. CDR3 sequence (DNA): TGTGCCAGCTCACCCTGGGAGGAGGGCTATGGCTACACCTTC. It encodes CASSPWEEGYGYTF. This rearrangement joins TRBV18 to TRBJ1-2, with unresolved D. The V gene lost 3 bases and the J gene lost 4 bases, with 12 bases spanning the gap. From germline, CDR1 is KGHSH and CDR2 LQKENI. There are 14 residues in the CDR3.

The rearrangement joins TRBV7-2 to TRBJ2-3; D uncertain. The CDR3 loop spans 15 amino acids. Trimming took off 5 bases at V and 3 bases at J, with 15 bases between the two ends. Looked up from germline, CDR1 is SGHTA and CDR2 is FQGNSA. The CDR3 sequence is CASSLGWGQTDTQYF. For the CDR3, the DNA is TGTGCCAGCAGCCTTGGGTGGGGTCAGACAGATACGCAGTATTTT.

The chain couples TRBV18 to TRBJ1-3; D call uncertain. Germline V gene lookup returns CDR1 KGHSH and CDR2 LQKENI. This CDR3 contains 16 residues. The germline V and J ends were trimmed by 1 base and 0 bases, with 10 bases remaining between them. Here the CDR3 reads CASSPQGEYSGNTIYF. In DNA, the CDR3 is TGTGCCAGCTCACCACAGGGAGAATACTCTGGAAACACCATATATTTT.

The gene calls are TRBV5-1 and TRBJ2-1; tentatively, D is TRBD2 (5 bases). The V end lost 2 bases, the J end lost 7 bases, and 7 bases lay between the germline ends. The CDR3 length is 12 residues. Germline CDR1 and CDR2: SGHRS and YFSETQ. CDR3 amino acids: CASSFGENEQFF. CDR3 bases: TGCGCCAGCAGCTTTGGGGAGAATGAGCAGTTCTTC. Full variable domain (outside the CDR3, taken from reference TRBV5-1 and TRBJ2-1): KAGVTQTPRYLIKTRGQQVTLSCSPISGHRSVSWYQQTPGQGLQFLFEYFSETQRNKGNFPGRFSGRQFSNSRSEMNVSTLELGDSALYLCASSFGENEQFFGPGTRLTVL.

There are a few counts of this clone. The chain carries TRBV6-5 and TRBJ1-2, with 8 bases aligning to TRBD1. The germline CDR1 and CDR2 sequences are MNHEY and SVGAGI. With 7 bases clipped from V and 6 bases from J, the junction kept 4 bases outside the gene matches. The CDR3 is 12 amino acids. The CDR3 nucleotides are TGTGCCAGCACGGACAGGGACAATGGCTACACCTTC. This gives the protein CASTDRDNGYTF.

V gene TRBV9 combines with J gene TRBJ2-1; D is undetermined. Germline-derived CDR1 and CDR2 are SGDLS and YYNGEE. The CDR3 totals 14 residues. V lost 3 bases to trimming and J lost 5 bases, with 12 bases between them. CDR3 in DNA: TGTGCCAGCAGCGACGGTCTCATACACAATGAGCAGTTCTTC. Its protein is CASSDGLIHNEQFF.

This clone was counted a few times. The gene calls are TRBV15 and TRBJ2-1; D is perhaps TRBD1 (5 bases). The germline V gene has CDR1 LNHNV and CDR2 YYDKDF (reference sequence). The CDR3 runs 18 residues. Trimming removed 0 bases from V and 0 bases from J, with 15 bases in between. CDR3 in DNA: TGTGCCACCAGCAGAGAGCGCCAGGGTCCTAGCTCCTACAATGAGCAGTTCTTC. It encodes CATSRERQGPSSYNEQFF.